The next 13 T cell receptor beta chains were all read from a single sample in a study of T cells after yellow fever vaccination. TCRdb independently ran MiXCR on the 5' RACE reads; one entry per CDR3 protein. Of more than 350,000 distinct CDR3 sequences listed, around a tenth are singletons. The sequenced sample was PBMCs, obtained on the day of the first yellow fever vaccination. Receptor source: a man younger than 35 who received the YFV17D yellow fever vaccine.

The chain employs TRBV4-1 and TRBJ1-1; the D gene is possibly TRBD1 (6 bases). CDR1 is MGHRA, CDR2 YSYEKL, per germline. This CDR3 spans 16 amino acids. Trimming cost V 1 base and J 1 base, with 13 bases left between them. CDR3 region: CASSQGGGPGNTEAFF. CDR3 nucleotides: TGCGCCAGCAGCCAAGGTGGGGGGCCCGGGAACACTGAAGCTTTCTTT.

This clonotype was detected a few times. V and J are TRBV6-5 and TRBJ2-7, with no clear D. The germline V and J ends were trimmed by 5 bases and 6 bases, with 8 bases remaining between them. The CDR3 spans 11 residues. Germline-derived CDR1 and CDR2 are MNHEY and SVGAGI. The chain's CDR3 is CASSDGSEQYV. CDR3 DNA: TGTGCCAGCAGTGACGGTTCCGAGCAGTACGTC.

This clonotype has at least ten counts. This chain joins TRBV4-1 and TRBJ2-3; D tentatively fits TRBD1 or TRBD2 (6 bases each). CDR3 length: 19 amino acids. CDR1 and CDR2 (germline): MGHRA, YSYEKL. The V and J ends lost 4 bases and 0 bases respectively, with 23 bases between them. CDR3 residues: CASSLSPGAPLGSTDTQYF. The CDR3, as DNA: TGCGCCAGCAGCCTTTCCCCGGGGGCGCCTCTAGGTAGCACAGATACGCAGTATTTT.

This clonotype has ten or more counts. The gene calls are TRBV27 and TRBJ2-3, with D perhaps being TRBD1 or TRBD2 (5 bases each). Trimming removed 4 bases from V and 2 bases from J, with 7 bases in between. The CDR3 has 13 residues. CDR1 and CDR2 (germline): MNHEY, SMNVEV (reference sequence). As DNA, the CDR3 is TGTGCCAGCAGTTGGGACCTCACAGATACGCAGTATTTT. Its protein is CASSWDLTDTQYF.

The chain links TRBV10-3 to TRBJ2-2, with a tentative D call TRBD1 (5 bases). This CDR3 contains 13 residues. Per the germline V gene, CDR1 is ENHRY and CDR2 is SYGVKD. V was trimmed by 5 bases and J by 5 bases, leaving 9 bases between them. The DNA for the CDR3 is TGTGCCATCAGTCAGGGTTTGACCGGGGAGCTGTTTTTT. Its protein is CAISQGLTGELFF.

This clonotype was recorded a few times. The V and J genes are TRBV15 and TRBJ1-5; 7 bases map to TRBD1. From germline, CDR1 is LNHNV and CDR2 YYDKDF (reference sequence). This CDR3 spans 16 amino acids. V trimming: 3 bases; J trimming: 6 bases; junction bases outside the gene matches: 11. The DNA for the CDR3 is TGTGCCACCAGCAGGTGGCCTACAGGGGTGGGTCAGCCCCAGCATTTT. This translates into CATSRWPTGVGQPQHF.

Only a few counts were recorded for this clonotype. The chain uses TRBV10-3 and TRBJ2-2; tentatively, D is TRBD2 (5 bases). Trimming took off 0 bases at V and 1 base at J, with 12 bases between the two ends. The germline CDR1 and CDR2 sequences are ENHRY and SYGVKD. The CDR3 covers 17 residues. The CDR3 DNA follows: TGTGCCATCAGTGAGTCAGGGCGGGTACGGAACACCGGGGAGCTGTTTTTT. Amino acid sequence: CAISESGRVRNTGELFF.

The V and J genes are TRBV3-1 and TRBJ2-7; D gene ambiguous. CDR3 length equals 13 residues. Germline CDR1 LGHDT, CDR2 YNNKEL (reference sequence). Trimming removed 2 bases from V and 0 bases from J, with 5 bases in between. For the CDR3, the DNA is TGTGCCAGCAGCCAATCAGTCTCCTACGAGCAGTACTTC. Translated: CASSQSVSYEQYF.

This clonotype has more than one count but fewer than ten. The gene calls are TRBV6-2 or TRBV6-3 and TRBJ2-1; D tentatively fits TRBD1 or TRBD2 (6 bases each). There are 14 residues in the CDR3. CDR1 and CDR2 from the germline V gene are MNHEY and SVGEGT. V was clipped by 7 bases and J by 4 bases, with 14 bases between them. The CDR3 region has the DNA TGTGCCAGCACTGGAGGGGGGATTTACAATGAGCAGTTCTTC. Protein product: CASTGGGIYNEQFF.

This clonotype showed up just a few times. V gene TRBV27 combines with J gene TRBJ1-5; D gene ambiguous. The CDR3 contains 13 residues. Trimming took 3 bases from V and 6 from J, leaving 9 bases between them. Germline V gene lookup returns CDR1 MNHEY and CDR2 SMNVEV (reference sequence). CDR3 residues: CASSFQPGQPQHF. CDR3 bases: TGTGCCAGCAGTTTCCAACCGGGTCAGCCCCAGCATTTT.

A few counts support this clonotype. The chain has TRBV29-1 and TRBJ2-1; D is undetermined. This CDR3 has 11 residues. Trimming cost V 4 bases and J 6 bases, with 7 bases left between them. Germline loops: CDR1 SQVTM, CDR2 ANQGSEA. CDR3 residues: CSVGRSNEQFF. The DNA of the CDR3 is TGCAGCGTTGGGCGATCCAATGAGCAGTTCTTC.

This clonotype was observed a few times. The J gene is TRBJ2-7, the V gene TRBV7-9, with TRBD2 identical over 8 bases. V lost 0 bases and J lost 0; bases outside the gene matches: 7. This CDR3 has 17 residues. Germline loops: CDR1 SEHNR, CDR2 FQNEAQ (reference sequence). CDR3 DNA sequence: TGTGCCAGCAGCTTAGCTGGCGGGGGGAAGCCCTCCTACGAGCAGTACGTC. It specifies CASSLAGGGKPSYEQYV.

This clonotype was seen repeatedly, ten times or more. The CDR3 DNA sequence: TGTGCCAGCAGTTTCCCGGTTAATGACCTGGATGAAGCTTTCTTT. It yields the protein CASSFPVNDLDEAFF. The chain recombines TRBV12-3 or TRBV12-4 with TRBJ1-1; D gene unclear. The CDR3 runs 15 residues. V gave up 3 bases and J gave up 7 bases, with 18 bases separating them.